Listed below are T cell receptor beta chains from one sample, sequenced in a study of T cells in tumors after PD-1 blockade. Method: immunoSEQ multiplex PCR; TCRdb's copy keeps in-frame clones and lacks some. The data contain approximately 20,000 clones, about 85% of them singletons. This specimen consisted of PBMCs, obtained after anti-PD-1 therapy. These receptors all stem from a human donor with advanced basal cell or squamous cell carcinoma (not recorded which). The CDR3 runs from the conserved cysteine through the conserved F or W. A D gene is named only where the DNA matches it firmly. Only some rows state a clone size, as once, few, many or a class for expanded clones.

d_call j_call v_call clone_size cdr3_nt cdr3_aa
TRBD1 TRBJ1-1 TRBV5-4 . TGTGCCAGCAGGGGGCAGGGGGCGGATACTGAAGCTTTCTTT CASRGQGADTEAFF
. TRBJ2-3 TRBV3-1/TRBV3-2 . TGTGCCAGCAGCCAGGCCACAGATACGCAGTATTTT CASSQATDTQYF
. TRBJ2-1 TRBV29-1 . TGCAGCGTCGAACAGACAGCTGCTGAGCAGTTCTTC CSVEQTAAEQFF
. TRBJ1-5 TRBV28 once TGTGCCAGCAACCCCCCCGGGAATCAGCCCCAGCATTTT CASNPPGNQPQHF
TRBD1 TRBJ2-5 TRBV15 . TGTGCCACCAGGATAGGGGGCGATGCAGAGACCCAGTACTTC CATRIGGDAETQYF
. TRBJ1-2 TRBV5-1 . TGCGCCAGCAGCTTGGCCCTTGGGGGGTCTGAGTGGTCCTATGGCTACACCTTC CASSLALGGSEWSYGYTF
. TRBJ1-5 TRBV21-1 . TGTGCCAGCAGCAACTCAGGGAAACGGGACAGGGCTGGGGGGAATCAGCCCCAGCATTTT CASSNSGKRDRAGGNQPQHF
. TRBJ2-1 TRBV3-1/TRBV3-2 . TGTGCCAGCAGCCAACATCGGGACTTACAGTTCTTC CASSQHRDLQFF
. TRBJ2-1 TRBV5-5 . TGTGCCAGCAGCTCACAGGATTCCTACAATGAGCAGTTCTTC CASSSQDSYNEQFF
. TRBJ2-2 TRBV3-1/TRBV3-2 . TGTGCCAGCAGCCGGCGTGACACCGGGGAGCTGTTTTTT CASSRRDTGELFF
TRBD2 TRBJ2-7 TRBV6-6 . TGTGCCAGCAGTTACTCGGCGGGAGGAATGGGCGAGCAGTACTTC CASSYSAGGMGEQYF
. TRBJ2-2 TRBV24-1 . TGTGCCACCAGTGTTCCCCTGCAGCAGGCGGCCGGGGAGCTGTTTTTT CATSVPLQQAAGELFF
. TRBJ1-4 TRBV19 . TGTGCCAGTAGTAGACCAGGGGTATTCGAAAAACTGTTTTTT CASSRPGVFEKLFF
TRBD1 TRBJ2-7 TRBV7-6 . TGTGCCAGCAGCTTAGGGACAGGGGGGTCGGGGTACGAGCAGTACTTC CASSLGTGGSGYEQYF
. TRBJ1-1 TRBV18 . TGTGCCAGCTCACCAAAGAGTTACACTGAAGCTTTCTTT CASSPKSYTEAFF
TRBD1 TRBJ2-7 TRBV19 . TGTGCCAGTAGTATAAGAGGGCAGGGGGCCCTGTACGAGCAGTACTTC CASSIRGQGALYEQYF
. TRBJ2-3 TRBV7-6 once TGTGCCAGCAGCACAGGGTCAGGTCCAGATACGCAGTATTTT CASSTGSGPDTQYF
. TRBJ1-5 TRBV4-1 . TGCGCCAGCAGTTTGGACGGGGGTCAGCCCCAGCATTTT CASSLDGGQPQHF
TRBD1 TRBJ2-3 TRBV13 . TGTGCCAGCAGCTTAGGCGGTGAGGGGGCGGGAGATACGCAGTATTTT CASSLGGEGAGDTQYF
. TRBJ1-2 TRBV11-1 . TGTGCCAGCAGCGGAGGTGGTGGCTACACCTTC CASSGGGGYTF
. TRBJ2-3 TRBV13 . TGTGCCAGCACACAGGGGGGGGCAGATACGCAGTATTTT CASTQGGADTQYF
TRBD2 TRBJ2-1 TRBV5-1 . TGCGCCAGCCGGGAGGGTGGACCCTACAATGAGCAGTTCTTC CASREGGPYNEQFF
TRBD2 TRBJ2-5 TRBV4-2 . TGTGCCAGCAGCCAAGGACAAAGAGCGGGGCAAGAGACCCAGTACTTC CASSQGQRAGQETQYF
. TRBJ2-1 TRBV5-1 . TGCGCCAGCAGCGGGGAGGTTTACCCTACTACCAACCACTACAATGAGCAGTTCTTC CASSGEVYPTTNHYNEQFF
TRBD1 TRBJ2-7 TRBV2 . TGTGCCACGACAGGGCCCGCTTCCTACGAGCAGTACTTC CATTGPASYEQYF
TRBD1 TRBJ1-2 TRBV6-5 few TGTGCCAGCAGTTACACCCGGACAGGGGGCGGCTATGGCTACACCTTC CASSYTRTGGGYGYTF
. TRBJ1-5 TRBV7-9 few TGTGCCAGCAGCTTAGAAGAACAGCCCCAGCATTTT CASSLEEQPQHF
TRBD1 TRBJ1-1 TRBV28 . TGTGCCAGCAGTTCCGTAACCTTGACAGGGGGATCGGGCACTGAAGCTTTCTTT CASSSVTLTGGSGTEAFF
. TRBJ1-3 TRBV5-1 . TGCGCCAGCAGCCCGGGGGGCAGGCTTAGCTCTGGAAACACCATATATTTT CASSPGGRLSSGNTIYF
TRBD1 TRBJ2-1 TRBV11-3 . TGTGCCAGCAGCCCATGGACAGGCGACAATGAGCAGTTCTTC CASSPWTGDNEQFF
TRBD1 TRBJ1-2 TRBV29-1 . TGCAGCGCGATACAGGGGGCGGTAGGGAATGGCTACACCTTC CSAIQGAVGNGYTF
TRBD1 TRBJ2-5 TRBV27 . TGTGCCAGCAGTTCCGGGACAGGGGGCGCGGAGACCCAGTACTTC CASSSGTGGAETQYF
. TRBJ2-4 TRBV3-1/TRBV3-2 . TGTGCCAGCAGCCAGCGCCAACAGAGTGCCAAAAACATTCAGTACTTC CASSQRQQSAKNIQYF
TRBD1 TRBJ1-4 TRBV7-8 . TGTGCCAGCAGCTTAGTCGGGACAGACAATGAAAAACTGTTTTTT CASSLVGTDNEKLFF
. TRBJ1-2 TRBV10-1 . TGCGCCAGCAGTGAGGACAGGATGGATGGCTACACCTTC CASSEDRMDGYTF
TRBD1 TRBJ1-2 TRBV28 . TGTGCCAGCAGTCCTTATCACGTGGGGGGGACAGAGAACTATGGCTACACCTTC CASSPYHVGGTENYGYTF
. TRBJ2-7 TRBV25-1 once TGTGCCAGTGGGGGGCGGGGGCCTGGGGAGCAGTACTTC CASGGRGPGEQYF
. TRBJ2-2 TRBV5-6 . TGTGCCAGCAGCAGATTGGGGCTTGCCGGGGAGCTGTTTTTT CASSRLGLAGELFF
TRBD1 TRBJ1-4 TRBV6-5 . TGTGCCAGCCACCTCACAGGGGGCGGAAATGAAAAACTGTTTTTT CASHLTGGGNEKLFF
. TRBJ2-5 TRBV18 . TGTGCCAGCTCACCACTCGGACAGAGCCAAGAGACCCAGTACTTC CASSPLGQSQETQYF
. TRBJ1-2 TRBV5-6 once TGTGCCAGCAGCTTGCAGGCTAACTATGGCTACACCTTC CASSLQANYGYTF
. TRBJ2-1 TRBV21-1 . TGTGCCAGCAGCGACTGGACTACAGCTGGATCCAATGAGCAGTTCTTC CASSDWTTAGSNEQFF
. TRBJ2-5 TRBV7-2 . TGTGCCAGCAGCTTAGTAAGGGGGAACCAAGAGACCCAGTACTTC CASSLVRGNQETQYF
TRBD1 TRBJ1-1 TRBV3-1/TRBV3-2 . TGTGCCAGCAGCCGGGACAGGGTTATGAACACTGAAGCTTTCTTT CASSRDRVMNTEAFF
. TRBJ1-2 TRBV9 . TGTGCCAGCAGCGTAGCGGTGGGTCGGGACTATGGCTACACCTTC CASSVAVGRDYGYTF
. TRBJ2-2 TRBV2 . TGTGCCAGCAGTGGAACACTGACGGCCGGGGAGCTGTTTTTT CASSGTLTAGELFF
TRBD2 TRBJ2-5 TRBV5-1 . TGCGCCAGCAGCTCCCTTGGACTAGCGGGGGTGTACCAAGAGACCCAGTACTTC CASSSLGLAGVYQETQYF
. TRBJ1-1 TRBV19 . TGTGCCAGTAGTATAACTATTGCTGCCTCTGGGAACACTGAAGCTTTCTTT CASSITIAASGNTEAFF
TRBD1 TRBJ2-3 TRBV7-9 . TGTGCCAGCAGCTACGACAGGGCCACAGATACGCAGTATTTT CASSYDRATDTQYF
TRBD1 TRBJ2-1 TRBV19 once TGTGCCAGTAGTATGGCGGGACAGGTCGGTAATGAGCAGTTCTTC CASSMAGQVGNEQFF
. TRBJ1-4 TRBV18 . TGTGCCAGCTCACCGATCCCCGGGACCGGAGTCTTGTTGTTTTTT CASSPIPGTGVLLFF
. TRBJ2-7 TRBV6-5 . TGTGCCAGCAGTTTCCGGGACGGGATCTACGAGCAGTACTTC CASSFRDGIYEQYF